Listed below are T cell receptor beta chains from one sample, sequenced in a study of OX40 agonist ivuxolimab in advanced cancers. Method: immunoSEQ multiplex PCR; TCRdb's copy keeps in-frame clones and lacks some. The sample records 82,000 or so clones, roughly nine tenths being singletons. The sample consisted of CD4+ or CD8+ T cells sorted from blood, taken in a trial of the OX40 agonist ivuxolimab. The receptors derive from an adult with an advanced solid tumor such as melanoma, head and neck, liver or kidney cancer. Each CDR3 is given with its conserved first and last residue. A D gene is named only where the DNA matches it firmly. Only part of the rows carry a size: once, few, many, or a class if the clone is expanded.

>TRBV6-6|-|TRBJ1-2|TRBD1
CASSPKGQNSYGYTF
TGTGCCAGCAGTCCTAAGGGACAGAACAGCTATGGCTACACCTTC
>TRBV10-1|-|TRBJ1-5|-
CASSPGSNQPQHF
TGCGCCAGCAGTCCAGGGAGTAATCAGCCCCAGCATTTT
>TRBV29-1|-|TRBJ2-3|TRBD2
CSVGLAGGSDTQYF
TGCAGCGTCGGACTAGCGGGAGGCTCAGATACGCAGTATTTT
>TRBV4-1|-|TRBJ1-5|TRBD1
CASSQGRQGNFNQPQHF
TGCGCCAGCAGCCAAGGCCGACAGGGGAATTTCAATCAGCCCCAGCATTTT
>TRBV5-1|-|TRBJ2-1|TRBD2
CASSMGLAGASEQFF
TGCGCCAGCAGCATGGGACTAGCGGGAGCTAGCGAGCAGTTCTTC
>TRBV30|-|TRBJ2-5|-
CAWSKGTPYYETQYF
TGTGCCTGGAGTAAGGGGACCCCCTACTATGAGACCCAGTACTTC
>TRBV7-2|-|TRBJ2-3|-
CASSLGGARPRTDTQYF
TGTGCCAGCAGCTTAGGGGGTGCGCGGCCCCGCACAGATACGCAGTATTTT
>TRBV5-1|-|TRBJ2-3|-
CASSYRDPGPDTQYF
TGCGCCAGCAGCTACCGGGACCCAGGACCGGATACGCAGTATTTT
>TRBV5-1|-|TRBJ2-5|-
CASSAQGIGETQYF
TGCGCCAGCAGCGCCCAGGGTATCGGAGAGACCCAGTACTTC
>TRBV10-2|-|TRBJ2-7|TRBD2
CASSDIAGGFEQYF
TGCGCCAGCAGTGACATAGCGGGAGGGTTCGAGCAGTACTTC
>TRBV11-2|-|TRBJ2-1|-
CASRRTGSSYNEQFF
TGTGCCAGCAGACGCACAGGGAGCTCCTACAATGAGCAGTTCTTC
>TRBV5-1|-|TRBJ1-2|-
CASREIGLDYGYTF
TGCGCCAGCAGGGAAATAGGGTTGGACTATGGCTACACCTTC
>TRBV6-5|-|TRBJ1-1|-
CASKYTANTEAFF
TGTGCCAGCAAATATACAGCGAACACTGAAGCTTTCTTT
>TRBV2|-|TRBJ2-3|TRBD2
CASSASGTRADTQYF
TGTGCCAGCAGTGCTAGCGGGACTCGCGCAGATACGCAGTATTTT
>TRBV9|once|TRBJ2-5|-
CASSVALDSSQETQYF
TGTGCCAGCAGCGTAGCTCTGGACAGCTCACAAGAGACCCAGTACTTC
>TRBV5-1|-|TRBJ1-4|TRBD1
CASSSQGASNEKLFF
TGCGCCAGCAGCTCTCAGGGGGCCTCTAATGAAAAACTGTTTTTT
>TRBV28|-|TRBJ1-4|-
CASSFRTAGEKLFF
TGTGCCAGCAGTTTTAGAACAGCTGGTGAAAAACTGTTTTTT
>TRBV28|-|TRBJ2-5|-
CASSRGTMEETQYF
TGTGCCAGCAGCCGGGGGACGATGGAGGAGACCCAGTACTTC
>TRBV10-3|-|TRBJ1-1|TRBD1
CAISNKGAPPGDTEAFF
TGTGCCATCAGTAATAAGGGGGCCCCACCAGGGGACACTGAAGCTTTCTTT
>TRBV18|-|TRBJ1-1|-
CASSRNREGTEAFF
TGTGCCAGCTCACGAAACAGGGAGGGCACTGAAGCTTTCTTT
>TRBV6-1|-|TRBJ1-1|TRBD1
CASSPLTGVSTEAFF
TGTGCCAGCAGTCCATTAACAGGGGTGAGCACTGAAGCTTTCTTT
>TRBV4-3|-|TRBJ2-2|-
CASSQAGWNTGELFF
TGCGCCAGCAGCCAAGCGGGATGGAACACCGGGGAGCTGTTTTTT
>TRBV5-1|-|TRBJ2-1|-
CASSLLEVTYNEQFF
TGCGCCAGCAGCTTGCTGGAGGTCACCTACAATGAGCAGTTCTTC
>TRBV4-3|-|TRBJ1-2|-
CASSQDYGDNYGYTF
TGCGCCAGCAGCCAAGATTACGGGGACAACTATGGCTACACCTTC
>TRBV19|-|TRBJ2-1|-
CASSRSWGATVNNEQFF
TGTGCCAGTAGTAGATCGTGGGGGGCTACGGTTAACAATGAGCAGTTCTTC
>TRBV5-1|-|TRBJ2-2|-
CASVGDINTGELFF
TGCGCCAGCGTCGGAGACATTAACACCGGGGAGCTGTTTTTT
>TRBV5-1|-|TRBJ1-5|-
CASSLAGSPNQPQHF
TGCGCCAGCAGCTTGGCCGGGAGTCCTAATCAGCCCCAGCATTTT
>TRBV5-4|-|TRBJ2-2|TRBD1
CASSQGTGADTGELFF
TGTGCCAGCAGCCAAGGGACAGGGGCGGACACCGGGGAGCTGTTTTTT
>TRBV19|-|TRBJ1-4|-
CASSIRVTTNEKLFF
TGTGCCAGTAGTATAAGGGTGACAACTAATGAAAAACTGTTTTTT
>TRBV2|once|TRBJ1-4|-
CASRAATEEKLFF
TGTGCCAGCAGGGCGGCGACAGAAGAAAAACTGTTTTTT
>TRBV18|-|TRBJ1-4|-
CASSPVTQANEKLFF
TGTGCCAGCTCACCGGTAACACAGGCTAATGAAAAACTGTTTTTT